The entry below describes one TCR beta chain. Its antigen remains unknown. The entry originates in a study of Ad26.COV2.S vaccination and SARS-CoV-2 variants. V was trimmed by 4 bases and J by 0 bases, leaving 19 bases between them. This CDR3 spans 17 amino acids. CDR1 is LNHNV, CDR2 YYDKDF, per germline (reference sequence). This sample's treatment: about 20 received Ad26.COV2.S at low or high dose, single or two shots; 5 received placebo; per-sample allocation not given. Specimens were obtained on day 63 following the first vaccine or placebo injection. Study-wide points: Vaccine and placebo groups showed comparable non-spike TCR breadth.

Sequencing was performed with immunoSEQ multiplex PCR; in TCRdb, only in-frame clones are kept and a portion is missing. The repertoire holds hundreds of thousands of clones, with 89% as singletons. J is TRBJ2-7 and V is TRBV15; D possibly corresponds to TRBD2 (6 bases). The clonotype comes from a person between 18 and 60 years old who received the Ad26.COV2.S COVID-19 vaccine or a placebo. Here the sequenced sample was peripheral blood, taken in a trial of Ad26.COV2.S vaccine versus placebo. The CDR3 protein is CATSNLWGAGSSYEQYF. The CDR3 bases are TGTGCCACCAGCAATCTCTGGGGAGCGGGCAGCTCCTACGAGCAGTACTTC.